This T cell receptor beta chain was found in a study of cytomegalovirus exposure and HLA in healthy donors. In the study overall: The approximately 120 validation repertoires were reported in a later analysis to have been generated on the same platform as the approximately 700 first-cohort repertoires. Overall study findings and caveats: Under in vitro conditions, three CMV-associated chains were confirmed as specific for CMV antigens. Generally TCR sequences proved uncommon, though certain public TCRs appeared in numerous donors.

TCRdb's copy holds only in-frame clones and misses some; the assay was immunoSEQ multiplex PCR. The data show tens of thousands of clones, over 90% seen once. Germline V gene sequence: CDR1 MDHEN, CDR2 SYDVKM. V shed 8 bases and J shed 4 bases, with 26 bases lying between them. This CDR3 has 17 amino acids. Among the roughly 120 subjects of the validation cohort, separate from the roughly 600-subject first cohort, were the donors. Notes on this clone: Its cognate antigen is unknown.

The chain carries TRBV28 and TRBJ1-2; D is perhaps TRBD1 (6 bases). The sequencing input was PBMCs. The receptor's source is a woman between 18 and 30 years old in good health and CMV-seropositive. The CDR3 bases are TGTGCCAGCTCCTTCATCGTAGCCACAGGGCGGAGCTATGGCTACACCTTC. It is translated as CASSFIVATGRSYGYTF.